This entry describes one TCR beta chain. Per the original methods: Counts of nucleated cells, estimated from reference gene primer amplification, were obtained. Clones were sequenced by immunoSEQ multiplex PCR, and TCRdb holds only the in-frame ones, with some missing. V and J calls and clone size are given by that table; D and trimming were obtained from the DNA. The table includes some 250,000 clones, approximately 90% detected once. The data were obtained in a study of blood T cell repertoires in COVID-19. Study information: From the United States, Italy and Spain came samples of acute and convalescent COVID-19.

V lost 7 bases and J 1 base, leaving 10 bases between the germline ends. The CDR3 consists of 12 residues. Germline CDR1 SQVTM, CDR2 ANQGSEA. The chain combines TRBV29-1 with TRBJ1-1, with no clear D. The sequenced sample was peripheral blood. The TCR comes from a woman aged 35 to 49 who had recovered from COVID-19. CDR3 residues: CSGRRRNTEAFF. The DNA for the CDR3 is TGCAGCGGCCGGAGGAGGAACACTGAAGCTTTCTTT. Full variable domain (missing parts from reference TRBV29-1 and TRBJ1-1): SAVISQKPSRDICQRGTSLTIQCQVDSQVTMMFWYRQQPGQSLTLIATANQGSEATYESGFVIDKFPISRPNLTFSTLTVSNMSPEDSSIYLCSGRRRNTEAFFGQGTRLTVV.